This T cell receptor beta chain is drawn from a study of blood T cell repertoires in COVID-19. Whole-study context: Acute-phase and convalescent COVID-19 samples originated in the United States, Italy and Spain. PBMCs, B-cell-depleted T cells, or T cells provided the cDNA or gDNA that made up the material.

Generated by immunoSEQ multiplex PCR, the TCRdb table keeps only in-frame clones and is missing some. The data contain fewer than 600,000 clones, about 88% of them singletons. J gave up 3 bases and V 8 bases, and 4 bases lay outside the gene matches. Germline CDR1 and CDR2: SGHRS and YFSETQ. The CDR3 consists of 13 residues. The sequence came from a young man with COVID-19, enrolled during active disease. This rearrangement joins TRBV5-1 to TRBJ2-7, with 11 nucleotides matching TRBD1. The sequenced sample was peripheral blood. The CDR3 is CASLGQGDYEQYF. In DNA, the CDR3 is TGCGCCAGTTTGGGACAGGGGGACTACGAGCAGTACTTC.